This T cell receptor (beta chain) derives from a study of blood T cells in healthy people across ages. The study's findings and limits: Roughly linear age-related decline in beta diversity appeared, significant by age approximately 40. Both higher diversity and more naive CD4+ cells marked long-lived donors when set against aged donors.

V was clipped by 7 bases and J by 0 bases, with 16 bases between them. From germline, CDR1 is SNHLY and CDR2 FYNNEI. This CDR3 has 16 amino acids. A second PCR, run for roughly 7 to 12 cycles, used a sample-barcoded 5' primer plus a J-beta primer mix. TCRdb reprocessed the 5' RACE reads via MiXCR and lists one record per CDR3 protein. The sample lists fewer than 2 million distinct CDR3 sequences; about two fifths were seen once. Healthy Caucasian individuals from Russia aged 6 to 90 were enrolled as donors. Per sample, extraction of total RNA gave at least 5.5 micrograms in every case. Details on this clonotype: The antigen is unknown.

The sequencing sample was made of blood. The TCR originated in a human donor in good health. This chain links TRBV2 with TRBJ2-4; TRBD1 might be the D (5 bases). Here the CDR3 DNA reads TGTGCCAGCATTTCCCGACAGTTCCTAGCCAAAAACATTCAGTACTTC. Translating it yields CASISRQFLAKNIQYF.